Detailed here is one TCR beta chain. The sample originates from a study of CD8 T cells in Susac syndrome. TCR beta sequences were obtained from blood CD8+ and CD4+ T cells. About 0.45 to 1 ug RNA was reverse transcribed with random hexamers. Each CDR3 protein gets one entry after TCRdb re-called the immunoSEQ multiplex PCR reads with MiXCR. The sample includes more than 200,000 distinct CDR3 sequences, around 93% of them seen just once. This receptor was taken from a human donor with multiple sclerosis. Sequencing was carried out using CD4+ T cells from PBMCs.

For the CDR3, the DNA is TGTGCCAGCAGTCCCCCGAGGACTAGATACCCAGATACGCAGTATTTT. Translation: CASSPPRTRYPDTQYF. The chain is built from TRBV28 and TRBJ2-3; TRBD2 matches at 7 bases. The germline V gene has CDR1 MDHEN and CDR2 SYDVKM. With 5 bases clipped from V and 4 bases from J, the junction kept 12 bases outside the gene matches. The CDR3 extends over 16 amino acids.